This is a list of T cell receptor beta chains from one sample in a study of cytomegalovirus exposure and HLA in healthy donors. The method was immunoSEQ multiplex PCR; TCRdb's version includes in-frame clones alone and lacks a portion of them. The data contain about 120,000 clones, approximately 86% of them singletons. The sample was PBMCs. Receptors were obtained from a man aged 18-30 years in good health and CMV-seropositive. Both conserved end residues are part of each CDR3. The order of the fields is D gene, J gene, V gene, clone size, CDR3 protein, CDR3 DNA. D genes are given only for firm matches. For some rows the clone size is stated as once, few or many, or as a class when expanded; others skip it.

- TRBJ1-1 TRBV27 - CASSLFLDGPGAEAFF TGTGCCAGCAGTTTATTCTTGGACGGTCCAGGGGCTGAAGCTTTCTTT
TRBD2 TRBJ2-3 TRBV4-3 - CASSPKRKRLLAGYTDTQYF TGCGCCAGCAGCCCGAAGAGAAAGCGGCTCCTAGCGGGGTACACAGATACGCAGTATTTT
TRBD1 TRBJ2-3 TRBV27 once CASSPRFGQGSDTQYF TGTGCCAGCAGCCCAAGGTTCGGACAGGGGTCAGATACGCAGTATTTT
TRBD1 TRBJ2-7 TRBV6-5 - CASRDRGNYEQYF TGTGCCAGCAGAGACAGGGGGAACTACGAGCAGTACTTC
- TRBJ2-5 TRBV5-1 - CASSLARGGETQYF TGCGCCAGCAGCTTGGCGAGGGGGGGAGAGACCCAGTACTTC
TRBD1 TRBJ1-1 TRBV5-6 - CASGDRGRGVRNTEAFF TGTGCCAGCGGAGACAGGGGGCGCGGGGTTCGAAACACTGAAGCTTTCTTT
- TRBJ2-3 TRBV6-1 - CASSTPGEPQYF TGTGCCAGCAGTACCCCCGGGGAGCCGCAGTATTTT
- TRBJ2-7 TRBV9 - CASSVAELQGAPYEQYF TGTGCCAGCAGCGTAGCGGAGCTTCAGGGTGCGCCCTACGAGCAGTACTTC
- TRBJ2-1 TRBV28 - CASSLESPGDEQFF TGTGCCAGCAGTTTAGAGTCCCCCGGGGATGAGCAGTTCTTC
- TRBJ1-1 TRBV11-2 once CASTLRMNTEAFF TGTGCCAGCACCCTGCGCATGAACACTGAAGCTTTCTTT
TRBD2 TRBJ2-3 TRBV4-1 - CASSQVIAGGPLTDTQYF TGCGCCAGCAGCCAAGTCATAGCGGGGGGGCCTTTGACAGATACGCAGTATTTT
- TRBJ2-5 TRBV7-6 - CASSLVGAVAQETQYF TGTGCCAGCAGCTTAGTGGGGGCGGTGGCCCAAGAGACCCAGTACTTC
TRBD1 TRBJ1-1 TRBV7-9 - CASSLAQGGKTEAFF TGTGCCAGCAGCTTAGCACAGGGGGGCAAAACTGAAGCTTTCTTT
TRBD2 TRBJ2-5 TRBV7-9 once CASSRDLAGARGGTQYF TGTGCCAGCAGTCGAGACCTAGCGGGGGCCCGCGGTGGTACCCAGTACTTC
TRBD1 TRBJ1-4 TRBV5-1 - CASSGGQGMAEKLFF TGCGCCAGCAGCGGGGGACAGGGGATGGCTGAAAAACTGTTTTTT
- TRBJ2-6 TRBV4-1 - CASSSNVASGANVLTF TGCGCCAGCAGTTCCAACGTGGCCTCTGGGGCCAACGTCCTGACTTTC
- TRBJ2-2 TRBV6-4 - CASTPDRNTGELFF TGTGCCAGCACTCCCGACAGGAACACCGGGGAGCTGTTTTTT
TRBD2 TRBJ2-1 TRBV7-9 - CASSFAAGGNNEQFF TGTGCCAGCAGCTTTGCTGCGGGGGGAAACAATGAGCAGTTCTTC
- TRBJ1-1 TRBV7-6 - CASSLKEMNTEAFF TGTGCCAGCAGCTTAAAGGAGATGAACACTGAAGCTTTCTTT
- TRBJ1-6 TRBV6-5 - CASSNFSSSYNSPLHF TGTGCCAGCAGTAACTTCTCTAGCTCCTATAATTCACCCCTCCACTTT
- TRBJ1-6 TRBV10-2 - CASSGRENSPLHF TGCGCCAGCAGCGGGAGGGAAAATTCACCCCTCCACTTT
- TRBJ2-5 TRBV27 - CASSGMGASGDQYF TGTGCCAGCAGTGGTATGGGGGCATCGGGCGACCAGTACTTC
- TRBJ2-1 TRBV7-6 - CASTSGGLYEQFF TGTGCCAGCACCTCCGGCGGACTTTATGAGCAGTTCTTC
TRBD1 TRBJ1-1 TRBV5-1 - CASSGWTGEGTEAFF TGCGCCAGCAGCGGATGGACAGGGGAAGGAACTGAAGCTTTCTTT
- TRBJ2-1 TRBV14 - CASSLRVRGSLYNEQFF TGTGCCAGCAGTCTGAGAGTCCGGGGGTCCCTCTACAATGAGCAGTTCTTC
- TRBJ2-2 TRBV27 - CASTRRNLIGRTASSTGELFF TGTGCCAGCACCCGTAGAAACCTAATCGGTAGGACAGCCTCGAGCACCGGGGAGCTGTTTTTT
- TRBJ2-1 TRBV11-2 - CASSLSSLVATGSRNEQFF TGTGCCAGCAGCTTATCCTCCCTCGTAGCCACGGGGTCACGGAATGAGCAGTTCTTC
TRBD1 TRBJ1-2 TRBV7-2 - CASRRDRRNYGYTF TGTGCCAGCAGACGGGACAGGAGGAACTATGGCTACACCTTC
TRBD1 TRBJ1-2 TRBV11-1 - CASSQNGQGGYGYTF TGTGCCAGCAGCCAAAACGGACAGGGGGGCTATGGCTACACCTTC
TRBD2 TRBJ2-2 TRBV19 - CASSIGGSRGELFF TGTGCCAGTAGTATTGGCGGGAGTAGGGGGGAGCTGTTTTTT
- TRBJ2-3 TRBV6-4 - CASSVAGGGTDTQYF TGTGCCAGCAGCGTGGCGGGTGGAGGCACAGATACGCAGTATTTT
TRBD1 TRBJ1-2 TRBV2 - CASSARQGTAGYTF TGTGCCAGCAGTGCAAGACAGGGGACGGCTGGCTACACCTTC
- TRBJ2-2 TRBV5-8 - CASSLHGGAGELFF TGTGCCAGCAGCCTACACGGGGGAGCCGGGGAGCTGTTTTTT
TRBD2 TRBJ2-3 TRBV6-4 few CASSASGGAPDTQYF TGTGCCAGCAGTGCGAGCGGGGGGGCCCCAGATACGCAGTATTTT
- TRBJ1-1 TRBV19 - CASSLGGPNTEAFF TGTGCCAGTAGCCTGGGCGGGCCGAACACTGAAGCTTTCTTT
TRBD1 TRBJ2-7 TRBV5-1 - CASRPDRGIGNEQYF TGCGCCAGCAGACCTGACAGGGGAATCGGGAACGAGCAGTACTTC
TRBD1 TRBJ1-5 TRBV7-8 - CASSKRTGSWYSNQPQHF TGTGCCAGCAGCAAACGGACAGGGAGCTGGTATAGCAATCAGCCCCAGCATTTT
TRBD2 TRBJ2-1 TRBV6-5 - CASSYSGTRALGEQFF TGTGCCAGCAGTTACTCCGGGACTAGAGCTCTCGGGGAGCAGTTCTTC
TRBD2 TRBJ2-7 TRBV7-9 - CASSFGTSSYEQYF TGTGCCAGCAGCTTCGGGACTAGCTCCTACGAGCAGTACTTC
TRBD1 TRBJ2-7 TRBV7-2 once CASSRDRGPYEQYF TGTGCCAGCAGCCGTGACAGGGGACCCTACGAGCAGTACTTC
- TRBJ1-1 TRBV29-1 few CSVPASVGTGYTEAFF TGCAGCGTCCCCGCCAGTGTCGGTACAGGGTACACTGAAGCTTTCTTT
- TRBJ2-3 TRBV5-1 - CASSPMMGGSSPTDTQYF TGCGCCAGCAGCCCTATGATGGGAGGCTCTTCTCCCACAGATACGCAGTATTTT
- TRBJ1-1 TRBV13 - CASSLRAMNTEAFF TGTGCCAGCAGCTTAAGAGCTATGAACACTGAAGCTTTCTTT
- TRBJ2-7 TRBV5-1 - CASSPPLVPYEQYF TGCGCCAGCAGCCCCCCACTAGTACCCTACGAGCAGTACTTC
TRBD1 TRBJ2-5 TRBV7-6 - CASSYGTAQETQYF TGTGCCAGCAGCTACGGGACAGCCCAAGAGACCCAGTACTTC
TRBD1 TRBJ2-1 TRBV7-2 - CASSSRGPYNEQFF TGTGCCAGCAGCTCGAGGGGGCCATACAATGAGCAGTTCTTC
- TRBJ2-7 TRBV7-6 - CASSQMSGQIYEQYF TGTGCCAGCAGTCAAATGTCGGGACAAATCTACGAGCAGTACTTC
- TRBJ1-4 TRBV27 - CASSSGTLYEKLFF TGTGCCAGCAGTTCCGGGACACTTTATGAAAAACTGTTTTTT
- TRBJ2-2 TRBV6-6 once CASSLQGNTGELFF TGTGCCAGCAGTTTACAGGGGAACACCGGGGAGCTGTTTTTT
- TRBJ2-1 TRBV2 - CASSVAGLSVNEQFF TGTGCCAGCAGCGTCGCGGGACTCTCAGTCAATGAGCAGTTCTTC
- TRBJ2-5 TRBV18 - CASSPLLSVGETQYF TGTGCCAGCTCACCACTACTGAGCGTTGGAGAGACCCAGTACTTC
TRBD1 TRBJ1-2 TRBV28 - CASRFQTGGGYTF TGTGCCAGCAGATTCCAAACAGGGGGTGGCTACACCTTC
TRBD1 TRBJ1-5 TRBV5-4 - CASSLRQGANQPQHF TGTGCCAGCAGCTTGCGCCAGGGGGCCAATCAGCCCCAGCATTTT
- TRBJ1-6 TRBV18 - CASSPRSGAYNSPLHF TGTGCCAGCTCACCCCGGTCAGGGGCCTATAATTCACCCCTCCACTTT
- TRBJ2-7 TRBV29-1 - CSVAVQRAYEQYF TGCAGCGTTGCGGTACAGCGGGCCTACGAGCAGTACTTC
TRBD2 TRBJ2-7 TRBV10-2 - CASSSSGGAAWSYEQYF TGCGCCAGCAGTTCGAGCGGGGGGGCGGCGTGGTCCTACGAGCAGTACTTC